This T cell receptor (beta chain) came from a study of cytomegalovirus exposure and HLA in healthy donors listed by TCRdb under 2017. About the study as a whole: According to an earlier analysis of 587 of the donors, about 170 million T cells yielded approximately 120 million unique TCR beta sequences and more than 250 Gb of sequence data. Roughly 5 DR-DQ haplotypes were handled as single units for association and clustering, since linkage in the cohort was strong. To predict cytomegalovirus infection status, the study combined high-throughput TCR immunosequencing, statistical association of individual TCRs with disease status, and machine learning. The study profiled the T cell repertoires of about 640 subjects by immunosequencing and related them to cytomegalovirus serostatus. Besides the first cohort of under 700 subjects, a separate validation cohort made up of 120 or so different subjects was used. The study was designed to test whether signatures of past pathogen exposure could be identified by cataloging public T cell receptors. Of the roughly 400 genotyped donors, 65% to 90% fell in the genetic ancestry cluster associated with self-reported Caucasian donors. Rather than drawing on any new phenotypic data, the later analysis identified candidate immune exposures from TCR beta sequences and the way those sequences occurred across donors. Alongside the repertoire data, information on donor age, sex, ethnicity and CMV serostatus was compiled. Genome-wide SNP genotypes for about 55% of the 666 donors were used in a later genetic analysis, which treated that subset as a discovery cohort. Both class I and class II loci were covered by HLA typing, at four-digit resolution. In a later analysis, previously published TCR beta repertoires from several hundred donors were re-analyzed and high-resolution HLA genotyping was added so that TCR occurrence patterns could be studied. About 280 gigabases of sequencing data and around 80 million unique TCR sequences made up an early release that covered roughly 670 HLA-typed donors. Typing coverage varied by locus: about 629-640 donors for A, B, C, DRB1 and DQB1; about 520 for DQA1; around 570 for DPA1; 450 to 480 for DPB1. To decide whether each TCR beta V gene segment behaved as functional or pseudogenic, an earlier analysis of fewer than 750 of the donors relied on high-throughput TCR beta sequencing. Every repertoire in the discovery cohort had been generated on one and the same sequencing platform. On average, around 200,000 unique TCR beta nucleotide sequences were sequenced per donor among 398 genotyped donors of the cohort, with about 17% of those sequences being non-productive. Study-wide conclusions, independent of this receptor: In a later analysis, several top co-occurrence clusters were reported to appear linked to parvovirus B19, influenza, CMV and Epstein-Barr virus. The study listed 164 TCR beta chains as associated with cytomegalovirus. At a false discovery rate of 0.05, a later analysis linked under 20,000 TCR beta sequences to specific HLA alleles. Linkage disequilibrium might explain the correlated functional status among segregating V segments, but an unknown experimental factor could not be ruled out. Cytomegalovirus status was reported to be diagnosed by the classifier with high specificity and sensitivity in both the original and validation cohorts. A cluster of highly shared sequence variants was judged likely to be a technical artifact of the sequencing pipeline. Roughly uniform sequencing depth across donors was assumed in presence/absence analyses, although this assumption may not hold. The earlier analysis of about 600 of the donors excluded about 16 rarely observed V segments, including chromosome 9 orphons, because counts were too low. Compared with equally common non-associated chains, HLA-associated TCR beta chains in a later analysis were more clonally expanded and had lower generation probabilities. In an earlier analysis of 587 of the donors, most TCR beta V segments appeared in productive rearrangements about 90% or about 30% of the time, broadly matching IMGT annotations. A further reported finding was that TCR beta sequences accurately predicted the HLA-A and HLA-B alleles for most subjects in the first cohort. In a later analysis, TCR association rates were found to vary across HLA loci, with the most associated TCRs seen for DRB1 alleles and the fewest for HLA-C alleles. Because HLA typing was missing for some donors at each locus, association tests included only the typed subset. According to a later analysis, most CMV-associated TCR beta chains appeared to be HLA-restricted, and the HLA associations seemed to be driven largely by CMV exposure. Some IMGT-functional V segments, including TRBV6-2 and TRBV6-3, could not be told apart with the 87-base-pair reads, so those segments were excluded. CMV serostatus was the only immune exposure information available for the cohort. A later genetic analysis associated a missense DCLRE1C variant with V-gene and J-gene trimming of TCR beta chains, and an independent cohort replicated the association. In this cohort, only TCR beta chains were sequenced, and detectable features were limited by the absence of alpha or paired-chain data. In vitro tests confirmed that three of the cytomegalovirus-associated TCR beta chains recognize cytomegalovirus antigens. While some public TCRs were present in many individuals, most TCR sequences turned up only very rarely across donors. Assigning TCR associations to individual alleles was difficult when HLA alleles, especially DR and DQ, strongly co-occurred. The authors suggested that the approach could potentially be generalized to other disease states and immunological phenotypes. In a later genetic analysis, fewer N-insertions in productive TCRs were reported among donors in an Asian-associated ancestry cluster than the approximately 670-donor mean.

In total, just over 650 healthy bone marrow donors made up the cohort. At the time of sampling, all cohort members were nominally healthy, though unrecorded immune exposures were likely present. Of the 690 or so cohort members, around 290 had a positive CMV serostatus and 350 to 450 had a negative one, while no CMV serostatus was recorded for the donor. Every donor gave a peripheral blood sample, and the peripheral blood mononuclear cells from that sample were used for TCR beta sequencing. The Qiagen DNeasy Blood Extraction Kit was used to extract genomic DNA from the blood cell samples. As encoded in the germline V gene, CDR1 is MDHEN while CDR2 is SYDVKM. The CDR3 sequence holds 15 residues, the cysteine and phenylalanine included. Only the CDR3 DNA stays, 45 bases, in frame from base 1. After removal of 6 bases from V and 3 bases from J, the junction retains 4 bases not matched to a gene. This clone was detected a few times. It has no known antigen specificity. Qualities for individual bases were not recorded, and no much larger clone is one base off.

The library was prepared using the immunoSEQ multiplex PCR assay. The multiplex PCR relied on a mix of 60 forward primers for TCR Vbeta segments and 13 reverse primers for TCR Jbeta segments. Amplification of the CDR3 region of rearranged TCR beta genes was performed with a multiplex PCR assay on genomic DNA. The Illumina HiSeq System was used to sequence the amplified TCR beta libraries as 87-base-pair reads. On the study's bioinformatics: A later analysis tallied around 87 million unique TCR beta chains across the 600 to 700 repertoires, and some 10 million of those chains were shared by two or more donors. A nearest-neighbor algorithm error-corrected the raw reads and collapsed the reads into unique sequences, merging closely related sequences to remove PCR and sequencing errors. To assign V, D and J gene segments, CDR3 sequences were aligned to IMGT reference sequences. For a sequence to be retained, a match of at least six nucleotides was required to both a V gene segment and a J gene segment. A rearrangement counted as productive if the CDR3 had no stop codons and remained in frame with V and J, and every other rearrangement counted as non-productive. CDR3 was defined by IMGT convention, running from the second conserved V-encoded cysteine to the conserved J-encoded phenylalanine. The earlier analysis of fewer than 750 of the donors excluded sequences that lacked an unambiguous match to a single V gene segment. In an earlier analysis of approximately 590 of the donors, V segments were called functional above 56.7% productive rearrangements and were called segregating when the between-donor standard deviation exceeded 5%. A statistical classification framework was built for diagnosing cytomegalovirus status from the catalog of TCR beta chain sequences. V and J gene assignment, in a later analysis, came from comparing TCR nucleotide sequences with IMGT/GENE-DB human TR gene sequences. A later analysis assigned CDR3 sequences and most-parsimonious VDJ recombination scenarios with the TCRdist pipeline. A later analysis defined each TCR beta chain by its CDR3 amino acid sequence plus V-gene family, and excluded reads lacking a unique V-gene family. To address suspected cross-contamination and a sequencing artifact, a later analysis removed some 620 highly shared, low-generation-probability nucleotide sequences. In a later analysis, a clonal expansion index for each public chain was calculated from normalized within-repertoire ranks of inferred template counts. Generation probabilities in a later analysis came from a VDJ recombination model fitted to out-of-frame rearrangements, and those results were checked against IGoR. In a later analysis, TCR-TCR, TCR-HLA and TCR-CMV co-occurrence was scored with hypergeometric tests, and a repertoire-size bias correction was applied to TCR pairs. A later analysis estimated false discovery rates by permuting HLA or CMV assignments 20 times. In a later analysis, co-occurring TCRs were grouped using DBSCAN, and TCRdist sequence similarity was added for clustering within HLA-allele-positive subsets. Co-occurrence clustering excluded repertoires with fewer than 30,000 or more than 120,000 public chains, plus five with anomalous nucleotide sharing. What TCRdb holds here is the immuneACCESS table cut down to in-frame rearrangements. Part of the clones is not present; checked against another copy, under half of the missing clones reflect an unresolved V gene, and the others are unexplained. V and J calls and clone size are given by that table; D and trimming were obtained from the DNA. This sample gives some 130,000 clones in total; 65% to 70% of them show up just once. The top ten hold 1.5% to 2% of the sample.

Sequenced material: PBMCs. This clonotype was sampled from a human donor in good health. The chain joins TRBV28 to TRBJ2-7, with TRBD2 matching 14 junction bases. The bases are TGTGCCAGCAGAGGACTAGCGGGAGGAAACTACGAGCAGTACTTC. It codes for CASRGLAGGNYEQYF.